The 8 T cell receptor beta chains reported below all come from one sample, sequenced in a study of shared clonotypes between healthy human individuals (dated by TCRdb to about 2020). Libraries were constructed by the immunoSEQ multiplex PCR assay. TCRdb retrieved this table from immuneACCESS and kept in-frame rearrangements only. Not all clones are present; in checked studies, unresolved V genes account for under half, and no reason is known for the remainder. This sample has about 2.5 million clones in its table, and approximately 90% of those were observed once. Of the sample, around 0.38% is held by the ten largest clones. Sequenced material: naive CD4+ T cells from PBMCs. Explained via the paper, the cell subset or site label denotes: CD45RA+ positively selected. These receptors came from a young man in good health. Some clones in this sample may be carry-over from other donors' samples.

This chain uses TRBV7-3 with TRBJ2-3; 9 bases match TRBD2. J lost 2 bases, V lost 5 bases, and 5 bases had no gene match. The CDR3 is 15 residues long. Germline V gene lookup returns CDR1 SGHTA and CDR2 FQGTGA. CDR3 protein: CASSIGGRVTDTQYF. DNA of the CDR3: TGTGCCAGCAGCATCGGCGGGAGGGTCACAGATACGCAGTATTTT.

V is TRBV6-6 and J is TRBJ2-2, with D unresolved. The CDR3 is made up of 15 amino acids. The germline CDR1 and CDR2 sequences are MNHNY and SVGAGI (reference sequence). The V end was cut by 2 bases, the J end by 2 bases, with 9 bases between. The CDR3 spells CASSYAQPNTGELFF. The CDR3 nucleotides are TGTGCCAGCAGTTACGCCCAGCCTAACACCGGGGAGCTGTTTTTT.

The CDR3 protein is CASSQVVPSGRVSKTQYF. In DNA, the CDR3 is TGTGCCAGCAGCCAAGTAGTCCCTAGCGGGAGAGTCTCGAAGACCCAGTACTTC. The chain has TRBV4-2 and TRBJ2-5; the match to TRBD2 covers 10 bases. This CDR3 contains 18 residues. After removal of 1 base from V and 6 bases from J, the junction contained 14 bases not matched to a gene. Germline assignment: CDR1 LGHNA and CDR2 YNFKEQ.

The chain links TRBV5-4 to TRBJ2-3, with 7 bases identical to TRBD1. The germline V gene has CDR1 SGHNT and CDR2 YYREEE (reference sequence). This CDR3 region has 15 residues. Trimming cost V 4 bases and J 0 bases; bases outside gene matches: 5. The CDR3 spells CASSMTGLSTDTQYF. DNA for the CDR3: TGTGCCAGCAGCATGACAGGGCTCAGCACAGATACGCAGTATTTT.

The CDR3 protein is CASSPEGTSSYEQYF. CDR3 sequence (DNA): TGCGCCAGCAGCCCAGAGGGGACGAGCTCCTACGAGCAGTACTTC. This chain connects TRBV4-3 to TRBJ2-7; D might be TRBD1 or TRBD2, each matching 5 bases. Trimming cost V 4 bases and J 0 bases, with 13 bases left between them. Germline lookup yields CDR1 LGHNA and CDR2 YSLEER. This CDR3 region has 15 residues.

The chain links TRBV5-8 to TRBJ2-1; 10 bases agree with TRBD1. The length of the CDR3 is 16 residues. V lost 2 bases to trimming and J lost 4 bases; unmatched junction nucleotides: 6. Germline V gene sequence: CDR1 SGHTS, CDR2 YDEGEE. CDR3 region: CASSFSGTGVYNEQFF. The DNA of the CDR3 is TGTGCCAGCAGCTTTTCGGGGACAGGGGTATACAATGAGCAGTTCTTC.

Concerning this clone: Other DNA variants within this sample encode the same CDR3. The V call is TRBV11-3, the J call TRBJ2-2; D gene ambiguous. This CDR3 has 12 amino acids. V was trimmed by 4 bases and J by 3 bases, leaving 3 bases between them. Germline values: CDR1 SGHNT, CDR2 YENEEA. The CDR3: CASSSYTGELFF. Written as DNA, the CDR3 is TGTGCCAGCAGCTCTTACACCGGGGAGCTGTTTTTT.

The chain uses TRBV28 and TRBJ1-2; D call uncertain. The CDR3 covers 12 residues. V was trimmed by 2 bases and J by 11 bases, leaving 12 bases between them. Looked up from germline, CDR1 is MDHEN and CDR2 is SYDVKM. DNA of the CDR3: TGTGCCAGCAGTTTAAATACCCACCGGTACACCTTC. Its protein is CASSLNTHRYTF.